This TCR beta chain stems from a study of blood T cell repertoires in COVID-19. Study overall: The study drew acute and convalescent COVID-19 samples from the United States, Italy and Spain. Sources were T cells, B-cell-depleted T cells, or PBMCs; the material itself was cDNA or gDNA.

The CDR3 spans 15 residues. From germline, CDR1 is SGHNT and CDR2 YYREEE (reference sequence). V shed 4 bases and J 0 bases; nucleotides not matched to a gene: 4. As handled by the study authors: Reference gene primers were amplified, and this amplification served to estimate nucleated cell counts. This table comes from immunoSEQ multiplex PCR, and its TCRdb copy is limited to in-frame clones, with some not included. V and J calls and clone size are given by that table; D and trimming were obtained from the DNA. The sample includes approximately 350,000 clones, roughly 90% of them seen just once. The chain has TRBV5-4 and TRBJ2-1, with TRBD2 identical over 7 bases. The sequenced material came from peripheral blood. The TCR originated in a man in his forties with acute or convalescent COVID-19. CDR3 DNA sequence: TGTGCCAGCAGCCCGACTAGCAGCTCCTACAATGAGCAGTTCTTC. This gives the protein CASSPTSSSYNEQFF.